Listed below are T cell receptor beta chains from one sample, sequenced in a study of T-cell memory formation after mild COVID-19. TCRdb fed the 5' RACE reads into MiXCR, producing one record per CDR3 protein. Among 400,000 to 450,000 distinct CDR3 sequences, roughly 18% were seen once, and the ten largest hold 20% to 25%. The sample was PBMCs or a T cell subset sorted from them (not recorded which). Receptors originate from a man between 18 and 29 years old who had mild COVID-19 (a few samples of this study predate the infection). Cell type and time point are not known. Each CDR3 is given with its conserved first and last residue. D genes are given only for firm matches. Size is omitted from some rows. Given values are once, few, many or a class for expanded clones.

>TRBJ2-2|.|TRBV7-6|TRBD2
TGTGCCAGCAGCCCAGGACTAGCGGGGGGGCCCACCGGGGAGCTGTTTTTT
CASSPGLAGGPTGELFF
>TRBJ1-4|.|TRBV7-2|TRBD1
TGTGCCAGCAGCTTGGTTGACAGGGTACTAGGGAAGCTGTTTTTT
CASSLVDRVLGKLFF
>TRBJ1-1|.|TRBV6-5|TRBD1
TGTGCCAGCAGTTACTCTTTTGGACAGGGGTATACTGAAGCTTTCTTT
CASSYSFGQGYTEAFF
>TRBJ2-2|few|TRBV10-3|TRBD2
TGTGCCATCAGTGGATACAGACTAGCGGGCCCCGGGGAGCTGTTTTTT
CAISGYRLAGPGELFF
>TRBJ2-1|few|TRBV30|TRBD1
TGTGCCTGGAGAGAAGACAGGGATTATCGCGATGAGCAGTTCTTC
CAWREDRDYRDEQFF
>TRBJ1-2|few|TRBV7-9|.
TGTGCCAGCAGCCAATCCGGGGCCTACACCTTC
CASSQSGAYTF
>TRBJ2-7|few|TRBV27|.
TGTGCCAGCAGTTTATCGGGGGCAGGACGAAGGACCTACGAGCAGTACTTC
CASSLSGAGRRTYEQYF
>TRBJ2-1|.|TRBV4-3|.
TGCGCCAGCAGCCAAGGTGATCTGGCCCAGAATGAGCAGTTCTTC
CASSQGDLAQNEQFF
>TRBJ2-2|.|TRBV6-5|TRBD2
TGTGCCAGCAGCCTACGACCCGGGACTAGCGGGGGGGTTCACACCGGGGAGCTGTTTTTT
CASSLRPGTSGGVHTGELFF
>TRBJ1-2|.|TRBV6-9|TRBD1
TGTGCCGGGGTAGACAGGGGGCTCGTTTTTAACTATGGCTACACCTTC
CAGVDRGLVFNYGYTF
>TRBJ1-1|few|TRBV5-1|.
TGCGCCAGCAGCTCCCCTAGGAACACTGAAGCTTTCTTT
CASSSPRNTEAFF
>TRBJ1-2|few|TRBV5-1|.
TGCGCCAGCAGGGACGATGGGTATGGCTACACCTTC
CASRDDGYGYTF
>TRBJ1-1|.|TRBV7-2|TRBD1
TGTGCCAGCGGAGACAGGGGGCGCTTGGGCACTGAAGCTTTCTTT
CASGDRGRLGTEAFF
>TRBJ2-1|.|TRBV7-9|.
TGTGCCAGCAGCTTAGTATTAGGTAGGGGGGATGAGCAGTTCTTC
CASSLVLGRGDEQFF
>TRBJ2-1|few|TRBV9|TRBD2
TGTGCCAGCAGCGCCGGGGGGGAGCAGTTCTTC
CASSAGGEQFF
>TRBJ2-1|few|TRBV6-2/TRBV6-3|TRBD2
TGTGCCAGCAGGGATAGCGGGGGGCACTACAATGAGCAGTTCTTC
CASRDSGGHYNEQFF
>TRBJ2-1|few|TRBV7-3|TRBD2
TGTGCCAGCAGCATCGGGACTAGCGGGGGCAATGAGCAGTTCTTC
CASSIGTSGGNEQFF
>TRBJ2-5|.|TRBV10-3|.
TGTGCCATCAGTGAATTGGGGTTAGGGTACACCAAAGAGACCCAGTACTTC
CAISELGLGYTKETQYF
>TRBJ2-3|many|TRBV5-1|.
TGCGCCAGCAGGTTGGGGGCAGATACGCAGTATTTT
CASRLGADTQYF
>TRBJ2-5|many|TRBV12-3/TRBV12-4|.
TGTGCCAGCAGTTTTTCGGAGTACGAAGAGACCCAGTACTTC
CASSFSEYEETQYF